This TCR beta chain was sequenced during a study of graft-versus-host responses after intestinal transplantation. Concerning this clone: What it binds is not known.

Method: immunoSEQ multiplex PCR; TCRdb's copy keeps in-frame clones and lacks some. This table has about 85,000 clones, roughly 80% appearing once. This CDR3 region has 14 residues. Germline CDR1 is SQVTM and CDR2 is ANQGSEA. The trim removed 6 bases at V and 6 bases at J, leaving 7 bases unmatched. The receptor was derived from a human donor who received an intestinal transplant. The material was unstimulated CD4+ T cells sorted from spleen or lymph node cells, obtained before intestinal transplant. The rearrangement joins TRBV29-1 to TRBJ2-2; 10 nucleotides match TRBD1. This CDR3 reads CSVVDRGDSGELFF. The CDR3 DNA reads as TGCAGCGTAGTGGACAGGGGGGACTCCGGGGAGCTGTTTTTT.